This TCR beta chain was recovered during a study of blood T cells in healthy people across ages. Study observations and caveats: The recorded TCR beta diversity per million T cells decreased in a roughly linear manner with age.

This clonotype was detected only a few times. Its target is unknown. The people who gave samples were healthy Caucasians from Russia, aged roughly 6 to 95. Isolation recovered at least 7 million PBMCs from every sample. A second roughly 6 to 11 cycle PCR used barcoded and J-beta primers. Each cDNA was tagged by a template-switch adaptor containing 12 random nucleotides. TCRdb reprocessed the 5' RACE reads with MiXCR, giving one entry per CDR3 protein. The sample shows over 950,000 distinct CDR3 sequences, roughly two fifths of them seen only once. The CDR3 sequence is 14 residues long. V shed 4 bases and J shed 1 base, with 11 bases lying between them. Germline CDR1 reads SGHRS; CDR2 reads YFSETQ.

Input material: blood. J is TRBJ2-5 and V is TRBV5-1; D gene uncertain. This TCR derives from a young man in good health. CDR3 nucleotides: TGCGCCAGCAGCGCCAGACTCCTCCAAGAGACCCAGTACTTC. As protein: CASSARLLQETQYF.